The 3 T cell receptor beta chains below were found in one sample sequenced in a study of cytomegalovirus exposure and HLA in healthy donors. In the PCR, 60 Vbeta and 13 Jbeta primers were used. Assay: immunoSEQ multiplex PCR; the TCRdb copy retains only in-frame clones and omits some. The sample lists approximately 40,000 clones, 75% to 90% occurring once. Input material: PBMCs. The source is a woman aged 40 to 49 in good health and CMV-seropositive.

The J gene is TRBJ1-1, the V gene TRBV18, with D possibly matching TRBD1 (6 bases). Per the germline V gene, CDR1 is KGHSH and CDR2 is LQKENI. V gave up 2 bases and J gave up 2 bases, with 15 bases separating them. This CDR3 contains 16 residues. The CDR3 region has the DNA TGTGCCAGCTCACCATTCAGCGGACAGCAAAACACTGAAGCTTTCTTT. This translates into CASSPFSGQQNTEAFF.

CDR3 region: CASRGHYLYQETQYF. The CDR3 nucleotides read TGTGCCAGCAGAGGACACTATCTGTACCAAGAGACCCAGTACTTC. J is TRBJ2-5 and V is TRBV6-5, with D possibly matching TRBD1 (5 bases). The germline V gene has CDR1 MNHEY and CDR2 SVGAGI. V was cut by 6 bases and J by 0 bases, with 14 bases left in between. The CDR3 consists of 15 residues.

J is TRBJ2-7 and V is TRBV18, with 9 positions matching TRBD1. CDR1 and CDR2 (germline): KGHSH, LQKENI. This CDR3 is 15 amino acids long. J was trimmed by 1 base and V by 3 bases; bases with no gene match: 4. CDR3 in amino acids: CASSPGTGRSYEQYF. The CDR3 nucleotides read TGTGCCAGCTCACCTGGGACAGGGAGGTCCTACGAGCAGTACTTC.